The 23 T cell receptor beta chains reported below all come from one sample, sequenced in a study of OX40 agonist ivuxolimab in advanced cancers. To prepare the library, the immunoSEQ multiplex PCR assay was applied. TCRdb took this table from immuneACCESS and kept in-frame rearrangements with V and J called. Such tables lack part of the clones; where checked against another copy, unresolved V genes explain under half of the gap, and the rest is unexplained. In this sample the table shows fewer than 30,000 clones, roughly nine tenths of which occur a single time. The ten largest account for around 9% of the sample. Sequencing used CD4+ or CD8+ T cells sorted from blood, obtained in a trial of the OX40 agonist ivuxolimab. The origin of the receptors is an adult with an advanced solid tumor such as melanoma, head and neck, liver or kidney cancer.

DNA of the CDR3: TGCGCCAGCAGCTTGGCCCGAAAGAACACTGAAGCTTTCTTT. It yields the protein CASSLARKNTEAFF. The rearrangement joins TRBV5-1 to TRBJ1-1; no definite D call. CDR3 length equals 14 residues. V shed 0 bases and J shed 1 base, with 7 bases lying between them. CDR1 is SGHRS, CDR2 YFSETQ, per germline.

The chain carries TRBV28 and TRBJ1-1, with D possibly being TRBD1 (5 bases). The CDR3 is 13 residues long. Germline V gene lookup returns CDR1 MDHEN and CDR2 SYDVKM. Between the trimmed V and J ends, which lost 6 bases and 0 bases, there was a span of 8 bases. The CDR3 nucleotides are TGTGCCAGCAGCCCGGGGCTGAACACTGAAGCTTTCTTT. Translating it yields CASSPGLNTEAFF.

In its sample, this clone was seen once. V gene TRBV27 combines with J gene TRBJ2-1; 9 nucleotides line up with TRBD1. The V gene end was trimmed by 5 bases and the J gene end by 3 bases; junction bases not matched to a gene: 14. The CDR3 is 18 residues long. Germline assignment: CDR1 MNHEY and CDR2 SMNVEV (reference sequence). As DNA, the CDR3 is TGTGCCAGCAGTCGATCGGGACAGGGACCCACCCTCTACAATGAGCAGTTCTTC. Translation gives CASSRSGQGPTLYNEQFF.

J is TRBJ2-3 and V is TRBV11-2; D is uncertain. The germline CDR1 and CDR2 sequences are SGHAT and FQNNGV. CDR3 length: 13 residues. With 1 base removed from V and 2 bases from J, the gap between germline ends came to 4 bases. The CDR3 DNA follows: TGTGCCAGCAGCTTAGTCCCCACAGATACGCAGTATTTT. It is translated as CASSLVPTDTQYF.

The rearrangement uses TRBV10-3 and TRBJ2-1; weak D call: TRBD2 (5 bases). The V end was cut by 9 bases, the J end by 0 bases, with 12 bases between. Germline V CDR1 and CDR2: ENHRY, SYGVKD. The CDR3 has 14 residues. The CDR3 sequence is CAISSGYSYNEQFF. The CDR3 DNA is TGTGCCATTTCCAGCGGATACTCCTACAATGAGCAGTTCTTC.

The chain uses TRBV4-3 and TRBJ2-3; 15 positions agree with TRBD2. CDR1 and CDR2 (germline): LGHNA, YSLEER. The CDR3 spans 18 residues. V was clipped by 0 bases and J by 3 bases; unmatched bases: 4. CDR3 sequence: CASSQEMGLAGGTDTQYF. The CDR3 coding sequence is TGCGCCAGCAGCCAAGAAATGGGACTAGCGGGAGGAACAGATACGCAGTATTTT.

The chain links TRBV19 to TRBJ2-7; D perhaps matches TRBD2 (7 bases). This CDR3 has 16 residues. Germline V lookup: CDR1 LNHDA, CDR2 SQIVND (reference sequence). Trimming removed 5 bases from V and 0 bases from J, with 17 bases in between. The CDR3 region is CASSPGLADSSYEQYF. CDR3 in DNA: TGTGCCAGTAGTCCTGGTCTAGCGGACAGCTCCTACGAGCAGTACTTC.

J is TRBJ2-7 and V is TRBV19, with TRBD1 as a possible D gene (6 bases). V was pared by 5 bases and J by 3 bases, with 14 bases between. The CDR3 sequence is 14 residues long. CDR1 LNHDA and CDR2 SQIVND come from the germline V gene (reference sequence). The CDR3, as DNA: TGTGCCAGTAGTCATCCAGGGGCCGGCTACGAGCAGTACTTC. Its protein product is CASSHPGAGYEQYF. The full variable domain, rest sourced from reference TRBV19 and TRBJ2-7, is DGGITQSPKYLFRKEGQNVTLSCEQNLNHDAMYWYRQDPGQGLRLIYYSQIVNDFQKGDIAEGYSVSREKKESFPLTVTSAQKNPTAFYLCASSHPGAGYEQYFGPGTRLTVT.

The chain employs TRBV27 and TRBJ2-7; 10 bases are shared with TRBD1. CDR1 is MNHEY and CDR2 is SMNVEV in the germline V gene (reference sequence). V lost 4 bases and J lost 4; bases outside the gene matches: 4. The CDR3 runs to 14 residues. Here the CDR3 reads CASSYGQGEYEQYF. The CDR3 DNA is TGTGCCAGCAGTTATGGACAGGGGGAGTACGAGCAGTACTTC.

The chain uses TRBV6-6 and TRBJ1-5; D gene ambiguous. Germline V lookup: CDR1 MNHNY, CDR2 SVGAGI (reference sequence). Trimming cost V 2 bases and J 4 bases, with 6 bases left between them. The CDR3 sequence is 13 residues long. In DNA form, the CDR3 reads TGTGCCAGCAGTTACGGCCATAATCAGCCCCAGCATTTT. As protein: CASSYGHNQPQHF.

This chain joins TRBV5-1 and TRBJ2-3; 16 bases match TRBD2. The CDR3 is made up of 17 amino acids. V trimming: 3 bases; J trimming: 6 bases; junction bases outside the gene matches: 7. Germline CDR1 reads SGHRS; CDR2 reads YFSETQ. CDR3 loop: CASSWTGTSGGADTQYF. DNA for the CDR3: TGCGCCAGCAGCTGGACCGGGACTAGCGGGGGGGCCGATACGCAGTATTTT.

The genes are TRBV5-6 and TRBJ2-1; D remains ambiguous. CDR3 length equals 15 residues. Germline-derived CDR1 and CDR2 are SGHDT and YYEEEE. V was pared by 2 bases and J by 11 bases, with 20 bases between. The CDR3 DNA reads TGTGCCAGCAGCTTAGAACCAACGGGTGACTCAAAGCAGTTCTTC. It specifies CASSLEPTGDSKQFF. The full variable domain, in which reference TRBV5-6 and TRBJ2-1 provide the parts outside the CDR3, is DAGVTQSPTHLIKTRGQQVTLRCSPKSGHDTVSWYQQALGQGPQFIFQYYEEEERQRGNFPDRFSGHQFPNYSSELNVNALLLGDSALYLCASSLEPTGDSKQFFGPGTRLTVL.

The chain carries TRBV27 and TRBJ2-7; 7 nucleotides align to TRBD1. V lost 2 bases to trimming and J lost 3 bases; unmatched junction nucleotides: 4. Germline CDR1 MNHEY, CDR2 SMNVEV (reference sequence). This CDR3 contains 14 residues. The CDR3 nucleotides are TGTGCCAGCAGTTTAGACAGGGCTCACTACGAGCAGTACTTC. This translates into CASSLDRAHYEQYF.

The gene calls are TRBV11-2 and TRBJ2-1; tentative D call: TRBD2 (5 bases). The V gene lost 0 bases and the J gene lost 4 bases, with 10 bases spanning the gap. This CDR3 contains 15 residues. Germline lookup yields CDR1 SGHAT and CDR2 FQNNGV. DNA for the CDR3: TGTGCCAGCAGCTTAGATTTCGGAGGTTACAATGAGCAGTTCTTC. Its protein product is CASSLDFGGYNEQFF.

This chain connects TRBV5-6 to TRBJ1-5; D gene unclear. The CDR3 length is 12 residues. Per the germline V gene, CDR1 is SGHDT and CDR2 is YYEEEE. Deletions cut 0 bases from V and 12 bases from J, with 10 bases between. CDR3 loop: CASSLGGPLQHF. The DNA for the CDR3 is TGTGCCAGCAGCTTGGGAGGCCCTCTCCAGCATTTT.

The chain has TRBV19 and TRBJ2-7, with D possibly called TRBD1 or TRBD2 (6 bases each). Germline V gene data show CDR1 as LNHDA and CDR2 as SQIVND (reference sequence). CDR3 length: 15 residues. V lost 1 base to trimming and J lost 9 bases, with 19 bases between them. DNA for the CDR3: TGTGCCAGTAGTATAGGTGGCAGGGGAGGAATCGTGCAGTACTTC. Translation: CASSIGGRGGIVQYF.

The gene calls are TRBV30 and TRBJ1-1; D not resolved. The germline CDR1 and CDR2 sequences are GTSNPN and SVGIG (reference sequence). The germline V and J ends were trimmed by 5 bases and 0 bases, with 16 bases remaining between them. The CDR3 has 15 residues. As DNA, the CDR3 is TGTGCCTGGTCCTCCTCCCCGGGGATGAACACTGAAGCTTTCTTT. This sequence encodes CAWSSSPGMNTEAFF.

CDR3 region: CASSQGTPAYEQYF. CDR3 nucleotides: TGTGCCAGCAGCCAGGGGACCCCCGCCTACGAGCAGTACTTC. This rearrangement joins TRBV13 to TRBJ2-7; maybe TRBD1 (6 bases). CDR1 is PRHDT and CDR2 is FYEKMQ in the germline V gene (reference sequence). The V and J ends lost 5 bases and 2 bases respectively, with 13 bases between them. The CDR3 runs to 14 residues. The full variable domain, with the rest looked up from reference TRBV13 and TRBJ2-7, is AAGVIQSPRHLIKEKRETATLKCYPIPRHDTVYWYQQGPGQDPQFLISFYEKMQSDKGSIPDRFSAQQFSDYHSELNMSSLELGDSALYFCASSQGTPAYEQYFGPGTRLTVT.

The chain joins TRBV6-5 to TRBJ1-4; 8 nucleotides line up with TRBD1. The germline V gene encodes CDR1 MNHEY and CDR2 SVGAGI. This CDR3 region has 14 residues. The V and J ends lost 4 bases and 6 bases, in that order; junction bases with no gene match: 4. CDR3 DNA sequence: TGTGCCAGCAGTTTTGGACAGGGCGATGAAAAACTGTTTTTT. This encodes CASSFGQGDEKLFF.

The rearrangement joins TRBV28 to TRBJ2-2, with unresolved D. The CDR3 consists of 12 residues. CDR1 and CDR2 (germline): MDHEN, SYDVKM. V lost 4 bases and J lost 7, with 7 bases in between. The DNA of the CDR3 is TGTGCCAGCAGTTATAGGCGCGGGGAGCTGTTTTTT. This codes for CASSYRRGELFF.

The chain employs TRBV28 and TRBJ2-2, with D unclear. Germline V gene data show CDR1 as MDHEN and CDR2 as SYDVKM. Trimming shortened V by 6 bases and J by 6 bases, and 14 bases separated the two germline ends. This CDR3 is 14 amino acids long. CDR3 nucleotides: TGTGCCAGCAGCCCACGACTCGGCGCCGGGGAGCTGTTTTTT. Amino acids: CASSPRLGAGELFF.

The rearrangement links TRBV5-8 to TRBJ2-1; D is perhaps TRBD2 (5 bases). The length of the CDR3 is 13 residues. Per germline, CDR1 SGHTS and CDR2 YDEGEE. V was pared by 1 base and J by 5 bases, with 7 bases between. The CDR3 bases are TGTGCCAGCAGCTTGAGCGGAAACAATGAGCAGTTCTTC. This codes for CASSLSGNNEQFF.

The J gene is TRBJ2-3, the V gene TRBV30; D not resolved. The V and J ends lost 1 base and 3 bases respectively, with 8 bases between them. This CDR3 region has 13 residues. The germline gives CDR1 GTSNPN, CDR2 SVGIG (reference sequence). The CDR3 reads CAWSADWTDTQYF. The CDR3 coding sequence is TGTGCCTGGAGTGCCGACTGGACAGATACGCAGTATTTT. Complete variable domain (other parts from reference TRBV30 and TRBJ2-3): SQTIHQWPATLVQPVGSPLSLECTVEGTSNPNLYWYRQAAGRGLQLLFYSVGIGQISSEVPQNLSASRPQDRQFILSSKKLLLSDSGFYLCAWSADWTDTQYFGPGTRLTVL.